This T cell receptor beta chain derives from a study of control samples from healthy donors and cancer patients. This clone was found a few times. Sequencing was performed with immunoSEQ multiplex PCR; in TCRdb, only in-frame clones are kept and a portion is missing. In the table there are tens of thousands of clones, about four fifths of which are singletons. The clonotype was recovered from a man aged 70-80 years with lung cancer. Sequenced input: PBMCs.

The CDR3 spells CASSLAMAVSSYEQYF. The CDR3 bases are TGTGCCAGCAGCTTAGCTATGGCGGTTAGCTCCTACGAGCAGTACTTC. The chain couples TRBV7-8 to TRBJ2-7, with D unclear. The V end was cut by 0 bases, the J end by 0 bases, with 12 bases between. Germline V gene data show CDR1 as SGHVS and CDR2 as FQNEAQ. The CDR3 is made up of 16 amino acids.